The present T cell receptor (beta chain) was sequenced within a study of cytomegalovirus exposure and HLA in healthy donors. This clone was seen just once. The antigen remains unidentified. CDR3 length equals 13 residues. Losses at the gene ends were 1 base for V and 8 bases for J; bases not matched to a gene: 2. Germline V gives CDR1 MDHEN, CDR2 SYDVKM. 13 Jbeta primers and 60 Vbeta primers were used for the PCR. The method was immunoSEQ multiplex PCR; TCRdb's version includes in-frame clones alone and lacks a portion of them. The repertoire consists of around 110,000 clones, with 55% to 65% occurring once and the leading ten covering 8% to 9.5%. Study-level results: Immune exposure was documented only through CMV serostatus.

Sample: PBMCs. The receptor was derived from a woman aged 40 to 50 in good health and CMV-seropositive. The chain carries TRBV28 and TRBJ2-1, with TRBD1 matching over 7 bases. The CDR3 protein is CASSLLGGDEQFF. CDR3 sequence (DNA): TGTGCCAGCAGTTTATTAGGGGGCGATGAGCAGTTCTTC.